This T cell receptor (beta chain) came from a study of metastatic and nonmetastatic thyroid tumors (dated by TCRdb to the early 2020s). Study-wide context: Repertoires were compared across peripheral blood and tumor or nodule tissue samples from malignant and benign thyroid patients. General study outcomes and caveats: TCR beta diversity was reported as significantly higher in malignant tumors than in benign nodules, in both blood and tumor samples.

This clone is deemed medium-sized (0.01 to 0.1%). What this receptor recognizes is not known. Base qualities were left out, and no much larger clone turns up one base away. No treatment had been received by any patient before thyroid surgery. Patient clinical samples collected from the early 2010s to the late 2010s were retrospectively analysed using T-cell receptor beta sequencing. Taken from cysteine to phenylalanine, the CDR3 has 13 residues. Only the CDR3 DNA is retained, 39 bases long and in frame from the first base. The germline V end is reduced by 3 bases and the J end by 5 bases; junction bases left unmatched: 3. The method behind the library was PCR. Sequencing took place on an Illumina HiSeq 4000. High-throughput sequencing was used to profile the TCR beta-chain CDR3 region of every patient. The original pipeline was this. A classifier to discriminate distant-metastatic papillary thyroid cancer patients was built from CDR3 differences across clinicopathological groups. To measure repertoire diversity the researchers used the Shannon index, while the Morisita-Horn index served to gauge how similar the tumor and blood repertoires were. TCRdb trimmed public reads at Q25 via fastp, called clones via MiXCR and kept in-frame beta chains. None of the V and J calls come from the authors' own analysis; TCRdb made them. In this sample the table shows roughly 30,000 clones, over 15% of which occur a single time. The top ten clonotypes cover roughly a tenth of the sample.

The sequence came from a female donor with papillary thyroid cancer or a benign thyroid nodule (not recorded which). Some clones in this sample may be carry-over from other donors' samples. The chain joins TRBV12-3 or TRBV12-4 to TRBJ2-7; a stretch of 8 junction bases matches TRBD1. The sample consisted of blood. The CDR3 in this case is CASSLDREDEQYF. The DNA reads TGTGCCAGCAGTTTGGACAGGGAGGACGAGCAGTACTTC.